This T cell receptor beta chain was profiled in a study of cytomegalovirus exposure and HLA in healthy donors. PCR employed 60 Vbeta and 13 Jbeta primers. Using immunoSEQ multiplex PCR, the repertoire was profiled, and TCRdb retains in-frame clones only, with some absent. The sample data list about 130,000 clones. With regard to this clone: What it binds is not known.

Study conclusions and caveats: The study put 150 to 200 TCR beta chains on its list as cytomegalovirus-associated.

The sequenced sample consisted of PBMCs. The sequence was collected from a woman between 40 and 50 years old in good health and CMV-seropositive.

CDR3 amino acids: CASSSSPGTGSYEQYF. The CDR3 region has the DNA TGTGCCAGCAGCTCGAGTCCCGGGACAGGTTCCTACGAGCAGTACTTC. This sequence joins TRBV9 and TRBJ2-7, with 8 bases identical to TRBD1. The CDR3 is 16 amino acids. The germline CDR1 and CDR2 sequences are SGDLS and YYNGEE. V lost 4 bases, J lost 1 base, and 10 bases stayed unmatched.